Presented here are 29 T cell receptor beta chains from one specimen sequenced in a study of shared clonotypes between healthy human individuals. Libraries were prepared by immunoSEQ multiplex PCR; TCRdb keeps only in-frame clonotypes and omits some of them. The sample shows about 2.4 million clones, approximately 94% of them seen only once. The sequenced sample consisted of naive CD4+ T cells sorted from blood. Subset defined: CD45RA+ positively selected. The source is a man younger than 35 in good health.

The chain links TRBV19 to TRBJ1-2; 10 bases align to TRBD1. V was clipped by 2 bases and J by 7 bases; unmatched bases: 7. The CDR3 runs to 15 residues. Germline V gene lookup returns CDR1 LNHDA and CDR2 SQIVND (reference sequence). The CDR3 protein is CASSIQATGGRGYTF. The CDR3 nucleotides are TGTGCCAGTAGTATACAAGCGACAGGGGGCCGTGGCTACACCTTC.

This clone was recorded once. The CDR3 reads CASSKGLEQYF. DNA for the CDR3: TGTGCCAGCAGCAAAGGGCTCGAGCAGTACTTC. This chain links TRBV11-2 with TRBJ2-7; D is ambiguous. The CDR3 contains 11 residues. Germline V gene lookup returns CDR1 SGHAT and CDR2 FQNNGV. Trimming removed 5 bases at V and 6 bases at J, with 8 bases between.

Comments on this clone: The sample carries other DNA sequences with the same CDR3. V usage is TRBV6-5 and J usage is TRBJ2-5; D is perhaps TRBD1 (6 bases). Trimming took off 0 bases at V and 5 bases at J, with 10 bases between the two ends. The CDR3 extends over 14 amino acids. Looked up from germline, CDR1 is MNHEY and CDR2 is SVGAGI. The CDR3 loop is CASSYSTGLETQYF. The CDR3, as DNA: TGTGCCAGCAGTTACTCGACAGGATTGGAGACCCAGTACTTC.

The chain links TRBV27 to TRBJ1-5, with no clear D. The CDR3 runs to 15 residues. Deletions cut 5 bases from V and 2 bases from J, with 13 bases between. From germline, CDR1 is MNHEY and CDR2 SMNVEV (reference sequence). CDR3 amino acids: CASSPSLWGNQPQHF. The CDR3 DNA reads TGTGCCAGCAGTCCGAGTCTGTGGGGCAATCAGCCCCAGCATTTT.

This chain uses TRBV19 with TRBJ1-1; unclear D gene. This CDR3 region has 15 residues. Per the germline V gene, CDR1 is LNHDA and CDR2 is SQIVND (reference sequence). Trimming removed 5 bases from V and 4 bases from J, with 17 bases in between. The CDR3 DNA reads as TGTGCCAGTAGTGCGACGGTTGTGGGTAGCACTGAAGCTTTCTTT. Translation: CASSATVVGSTEAFF.

The V call is TRBV7-9, the J call TRBJ2-2; 11 positions agree with TRBD2. The J segment lost 4 bases and the V segment lost 5 bases, leaving 15 bases of the junction unmatched. The germline CDR1 and CDR2 sequences are SEHNR and FQNEAQ (reference sequence). This CDR3 contains 19 residues. The CDR3 spells CASSPRRLAGGWSTGELFF. CDR3 nucleotides: TGTGCCAGCAGCCCTCGCAGGCTAGCGGGAGGTTGGAGCACCGGGGAGCTGTTTTTT.

The chain couples TRBV15 to TRBJ1-2; tentatively, D is TRBD1 (5 bases). V lost 1 base to trimming and J lost 4 bases, with 10 bases between them. The length of the CDR3 is 14 residues. Germline lookup yields CDR1 LNHNV and CDR2 YYDKDF (reference sequence). The CDR3 sequence: CATSRGGRFYGYTF. The CDR3 DNA reads as TGTGCCACCAGCAGAGGGGGCAGGTTCTATGGCTACACCTTC. The complete variable domain, with remaining parts taken from reference TRBV15 and TRBJ1-2, reads DAMVIQNPRYQVTQFGKPVTLSCSQTLNHNVMYWYQQKSSQAPKLLFHYYDKDFNNEADTPDNFQSRRPNTSFCFLDIRSPGLGDTAMYLCATSRGGRFYGYTFGSGTRLTVV.

The rearrangement links TRBV11-1 to TRBJ2-6; a weak D match, TRBD1 (6 bases). The CDR3 covers 16 residues. Between the trimmed V and J ends, which lost 1 base and 2 bases, there was a span of 9 bases. Germline V gene sequence: CDR1 SGHAT, CDR2 FQDESV (reference sequence). This CDR3 reads CASSLEGGTGANVLTF. Written as DNA, the CDR3 is TGTGCCAGCAGCTTAGAAGGGGGAACTGGGGCCAACGTCCTGACTTTC.

The J gene is TRBJ2-1, the V gene TRBV5-8; 12 bases map to TRBD2. CDR1 and CDR2 from the germline V gene are SGHTS and YDEGEE. V dropped 6 bases and J dropped 8; count of bases not matched to a gene: 12. This CDR3 has 16 residues. The CDR3, as DNA: TGTGCCAGCACCGTGACTAGCGGGAGTAGTTACCATGAGCAGTTCTTC. Translating it yields CASTVTSGSSYHEQFF.

The genes are TRBV2 and TRBJ1-1; D ambiguous. There are 14 residues in the CDR3. Germline CDR1 and CDR2: SNHLY and FYNNEI. V dropped 8 bases and J dropped 8 bases, with 21 bases sitting between them. CDR3 sequence: CASHGPPLFSEAFF. CDR3 sequence (DNA): TGTGCCAGCCACGGGCCTCCCCTTTTTTCAGAAGCTTTCTTT.

The CDR3: CASSTRQNRGSPLHF. DNA for the CDR3: TGTGCCAGCAGCACCCGACAGAACAGGGGTTCACCCCTCCACTTT. The V call is TRBV7-2, the J call TRBJ1-6, with 7 bases fitting TRBD1. In germline, CDR1 is SGHTA, CDR2 FQGNSA. Trimming at V came to 5 bases and at J to 9 bases, leaving 10 bases not matched to a gene. The CDR3 totals 15 residues.

This clone has only one observation. The V gene is TRBV5-4, the J gene TRBJ2-3; 12 bases map to TRBD2. CDR3 length equals 20 residues. V trimming: 1 base; J trimming: 1 base; junction bases outside the gene matches: 13. Germline assignment: CDR1 SGHNT and CDR2 YYREEE (reference sequence). CDR3 amino acids: CASSLIWLAGGRWGTDTQYF. The DNA for the CDR3 is TGTGCCAGCAGCTTGATTTGGCTAGCGGGGGGGCGGTGGGGCACAGATACGCAGTATTTT.

The chain has TRBV20-1 and TRBJ1-2; D is unclear. Germline V gives CDR1 DFQATT, CDR2 SNEGSKA (reference sequence). There are 10 residues in the CDR3. The CDR3 nucleotides are TGCAGCCCACATAAGGGTAGCTACACCTTC. It yields the protein CSPHKGSYTF.

The chain has TRBV2 and TRBJ1-2; D is undetermined. Germline lookup yields CDR1 SNHLY and CDR2 FYNNEI. The CDR3 is 13 residues long. V lost 4 bases to trimming and J lost 3 bases, with 9 bases between them. The chain's CDR3 is CASSGRSDYGYTF. DNA of the CDR3: TGTGCCAGCAGTGGTCGCAGCGACTATGGCTACACCTTC.

The chain employs TRBV2 and TRBJ2-7, with D hard to call. CDR1 is SNHLY and CDR2 is FYNNEI in the germline V gene. The CDR3 runs to 14 residues. Trimming took 3 bases from V and 2 from J, leaving 11 bases between them. CDR3 bases: TGTGCCAGCAGTGATACGACAACCCCCTACGAGCAGTACTTC. Translation gives CASSDTTTPYEQYF.

Of note for this clone: Additional DNA sequences in this sample encode the identical CDR3. The chain is built from TRBV28 and TRBJ1-4; maybe TRBD1 (5 bases). The V and J ends lost 1 base and 1 base respectively, with 7 bases between them. Germline CDR1 is MDHEN and CDR2 is SYDVKM. The CDR3 totals 15 residues. The CDR3 DNA reads TGTGCCAGCAGTTTATCGGGGGGAACTAATGAAAAACTGTTTTTT. It yields the protein CASSLSGGTNEKLFF.

This chain links TRBV29-1 with TRBJ2-7, with TRBD1 as a possible D gene (6 bases). Germline V gene data show CDR1 as SQVTM and CDR2 as ANQGSEA. This CDR3 is 13 amino acids long. Between the trimmed V and J ends, which lost 7 bases and 2 bases, there was a span of 15 bases. CDR3 in DNA: TGCAGCGCCCTACAGGGTTCCACCTACGAGCAGTACTTC. It codes for CSALQGSTYEQYF.

This chain uses TRBV7-9 with TRBJ2-7; 9 bases align to TRBD1. CDR3 length: 16 amino acids. Germline CDR1 reads SEHNR; CDR2 reads FQNEAQ (reference sequence). Trimming took 4 bases from V and 4 from J; bases not matched to a gene: 11. CDR3 DNA: TGTGCCAGCAGCTCCTATCCCGGGACAGGGTCATACGAGCAGTACTTC. The encoded protein is CASSSYPGTGSYEQYF.

This chain uses TRBV28 with TRBJ2-3; D uncertain. Germline CDR1 and CDR2: MDHEN and SYDVKM. This CDR3 is 12 amino acids long. Trimming took 4 bases from V and 3 from J, leaving 5 bases between them. The DNA of the CDR3 is TGTGCCAGCAGTTCAGAAACAGATACGCAGTATTTT. Translating gives CASSSETDTQYF. Using reference TRBV28 and TRBJ2-3 for the parts outside the CDR3, the full variable domain is DVKVTQSSRYLVKRTGEKVFLECVQDMDHENMFWYRQDPGLGLRLIYFSYDVKMKEKGDIPEGYSVSREKKERFSLILESASTNQTSMYLCASSSETDTQYFGPGTRLTVL.

The gene calls are TRBV7-5 and TRBJ2-5; TRBD2 is taken as the D call from the table, unchecked against the DNA. TRBV7-5 is described as a pseudogene. This CDR3 contains 15 residues. The CDR3 DNA is TGTGCCAGAAGCCGAAGGGGGGGAATTGGAGAGACCCAGTACTTC. It encodes CARSRRGGIGETQYF.

This chain links TRBV18 with TRBJ2-3, with 8 bases lining up with TRBD1. V shed 3 bases and J 1 base; nucleotides not matched to a gene: 6. The CDR3 has 16 amino acids. The germline V gene encodes CDR1 KGHSH and CDR2 LQKENI. The CDR3 sequence: CASSPGPGQGTDTQYF. CDR3 coding DNA: TGTGCCAGCTCACCTGGACCGGGACAGGGCACAGATACGCAGTATTTT. The whole variable domain, remainder taken from reference TRBV18 and TRBJ2-3, is NAGVMQNPRHLVRRRGQEARLRCSPMKGHSHVYWYRQLPEEGLKFMVYLQKENIIDESGMPKERFSAEFPKEGPSILRIQQVVRGDSAAYFCASSPGPGQGTDTQYFGPGTRLTVL.

V gene TRBV2 combines with J gene TRBJ1-2; the D gene is possibly TRBD1 (5 bases). Germline loops: CDR1 SNHLY, CDR2 FYNNEI. Trimming took off 7 bases at V and 3 bases at J, with 9 bases between the two ends. This CDR3 comprises 12 residues. The CDR3: CASTGRDYGYTF. As DNA, the CDR3 is TGTGCCAGCACGGGCAGGGACTATGGCTACACCTTC. Based on the CDR3 plus reference TRBV2 and TRBJ1-2, the full variable domain is EPEVTQTPSHQVTQMGQEVILRCVPISNHLYFYWYRQILGQKVEFLVSFYNNEISEKSEIFDDQFSVERPDGSNFTLKIRSTKLEDSAMYFCASTGRDYGYTFGSGTRLTVV.

This rearrangement joins TRBV5-6 to TRBJ1-3; no clear D gene. This CDR3 contains 18 residues. V was cut by 4 bases and J by 4 bases, with 24 bases left in between. The germline V gene encodes CDR1 SGHDT and CDR2 YYEEEE. The CDR3 loop is CASSPGGVASAIGNTIYF. In nucleotides, the CDR3 is TGTGCCAGCAGCCCCGGTGGGGTTGCGAGCGCTATCGGAAACACCATATATTTT. Filled out from reference TRBV5-6 and TRBJ1-3, the complete variable domain reads DAGVTQSPTHLIKTRGQQVTLRCSPKSGHDTVSWYQQALGQGPQFIFQYYEEEERQRGNFPDRFSGHQFPNYSSELNVNALLLGDSALYLCASSPGGVASAIGNTIYFGEGSWLTVV.

J is TRBJ1-4 and V is TRBV4-3; D is perhaps TRBD1 (5 bases). Trimming left V 0 bases short and J 8 bases short, with 10 bases between. The CDR3 totals 14 residues. Germline CDR1 reads LGHNA; CDR2 reads YSLEER. In DNA form, the CDR3 reads TGCGCCAGCAGCCAAGACAGGGTATTCGAAAAACTGTTTTTT. It encodes CASSQDRVFEKLFF.

The V and J genes are TRBV11-2 and TRBJ1-2, with D maybe TRBD1 (5 bases). CDR3 length equals 15 residues. From germline, CDR1 is SGHAT and CDR2 FQNNGV. V dropped 1 base and J dropped 2 bases, with 11 bases sitting between them. CDR3: CASSLGTLDNYGYTF. CDR3 nucleotide sequence: TGTGCCAGCAGCTTAGGGACATTGGACAACTATGGCTACACCTTC.

This rearrangement joins TRBV27 to TRBJ1-6, with D perhaps TRBD1 (6 bases). Germline values: CDR1 MNHEY, CDR2 SMNVEV (reference sequence). This CDR3 is 17 amino acids long. With 3 bases removed from V and 0 bases from J, the gap between germline ends came to 12 bases. CDR3 amino acids: CASSFGQRSSYNSPLHF. The CDR3 nucleotides are TGTGCCAGCAGTTTCGGACAGAGAAGCTCCTATAATTCACCCCTCCACTTT.

This sequence joins TRBV11-1 and TRBJ2-7; D gene uncertain. V lost 4 bases and J lost 5, with 18 bases in between. The CDR3 runs to 15 residues. Germline assignment: CDR1 SGHAT and CDR2 FQDESV (reference sequence). The CDR3 sequence is CASSSLPPPEHEQYF. In nucleotides, the CDR3 is TGTGCCAGCAGCTCCCTGCCCCCCCCGGAGCACGAGCAGTACTTC.

Concerning this clone itself: This same CDR3 is encoded by further DNA sequences in the sample. The genes are TRBV30 and TRBJ2-5; D remains ambiguous. The tail of the sequence fits TRBJ2-7 better, so the J call may be wrong. From germline, CDR1 is GTSNPN and CDR2 SVGIG (reference sequence). CDR3 length: 11 residues. The CDR3 DNA is TGTGCCTGGAGTTTATCCTACGAGCAGTACTTC. The encoded protein is CAWSLSYEQYF.

As regards this clone: The identical CDR3 is also encoded by other nucleotide sequences in the sample. V gene TRBV2 combines with J gene TRBJ2-7; D might be TRBD1 or TRBD2, each matching 5 bases. Trimming took 6 bases from V and 3 from J, leaving 9 bases between them. Per germline, CDR1 SNHLY and CDR2 FYNNEI. This CDR3 comprises 12 residues. As DNA, the CDR3 is TGTGCCAGCAGGGGGGTTGGCTACGAGCAGTACTTC. This encodes CASRGVGYEQYF.